This record looks at one TCR beta chain sequence and its context. This clone came up a few times. Its antigen specificity is not known. It has no much larger one-base neighbor in the sample; base qualities were not kept. A single peripheral blood draw of around 120 mL on average was collected from each donor into heparinised tubes. A BD FACSAria II was used to sort naive, central memory, regulatory and stem cell-like memory CD4+ T cells with a panel that included CD45RO, CCR7, CD25, CD127, CD95 and CD27. A purity above 95% was achieved for all sorted populations. Right away, PBMCs were isolated by Lymphoprep density gradient centrifugation and were stained directly, with no culture step. So that batch effects would be minimized, each experiment stained and sorted samples in pairs, pairing one healthy donor with one patient. This sample is drawn from a study of beta chain features in type 1 diabetes (dated by TCRdb to the late 2010s). Notes on the research overall: Mean age, gender distribution, total cell number and subset yield were not different between patients and healthy donors. Naive and central memory subsets were obtained from all 28 donors, but regulatory and stem cell-like memory subsets were isolated from only 8 patients and roughly eight healthy donors. A total of roughly 110 million sorted cells were examined across all samples, and the number of cells per subset was strongly correlated with RNA yield. In the study, TCRB repertoires of sorted circulating CD4+ T cell subsets from recently diagnosed type 1 diabetes patients were compared with those of matched healthy donors.

The entire isolated RNA was reverse transcribed using the High Capacity cDNA Reverse Transcription Kit, and thus expressed TCRB transcripts were sequenced. Naive, central memory and regulatory T cell samples underwent deep immunoSEQ sequencing, averaging roughly 3.5 million total reads per sample. Sorted cells were lysed in RLT buffer and RNA was extracted with DNase-treated RNeasy Micro or Mini kits, depending on cell number. Each cell subset was processed separately to prevent cross-contamination, with patient and healthy donor samples processed together. TCRB sequences were amplified from cDNA with the immunoSEQ multiplex PCR, producing 87-bp fragments spanning the CDR3 region. Sequencing of the amplicons was performed on the Illumina HiSeq platform. Regarding the original processing steps: Synthetic template baselines were used to correct PCR bias computationally, reads within Hamming distance 2 were collapsed together, and singletons that could not be merged were discarded. Reads were aligned against IMGT to assign V, D and J genes, CDR3 length and insertions or deletions at six rearrangement sites. Within each subset, clonotype counts were normalized to the number of sorted cells before true diversity and Gini coefficients were calculated with the tcR R package. The overlap coefficient, calculated on TCRB nucleotide sequences, was used to quantify repertoire sharing. As a proxy for the pre-selection repertoire, out-of-frame TCRB sequences from naive cells were analyzed. TCRdb holds this immuneACCESS table with in-frame rearrangements only. Some clones are missing; in checked studies, unresolved V genes explain under half, and the rest has no known cause. V, J and clone size are taken as reported in that table, and D and trimming were inferred from the DNA itself. This sample has 200,000 to 250,000 clones in its table, and 11% to 15% of those were observed once. Of the sample, roughly 0.019% is held by the ten largest clones.

The germline V gene (reference sequence) yields SGHNT for CDR1 and YYREEE for CDR2. The CDR3 runs 15 amino acids, cysteine and phenylalanine included. Of the read, only the CDR3 DNA is kept; its 45 bases are in frame from base 1. Relative to germline, V is missing 3 bases and J is missing 8 bases, with 5 bases of the junction outside any gene match. The investigation overall reported the following: Because cDNA was sequenced instead of genomic DNA, activated cells with high expression could be over-represented, although the groups did not differ in activation or CD3 levels. At VDJ recombination sites, patients with type 1 diabetes made fewer insertions and deleted more nucleotides, a pattern implying thymic rearrangement abnormalities. PCR may preferentially amplify shorter templates, but because patient and control samples were amplified and corrected together, any resulting skew would affect both groups equally. Type 1 diabetes patients showed a moderate but significant shortening of TCRB CDR3 length in all four CD4+ subsets. Naive, central memory and regulatory TCRB repertoires appeared to be more similar among patients than among healthy donors. Because the HLA sub-analyses included only small numbers of individuals, any influence of HLA type on TCRB rearrangement was left unresolved.

Sequencing was performed on naive CD4+ T cells from blood. The intended sense of this specimen's cell subset or site label: true naive CD4+ T cells. The TCR comes from a man younger than 40 with type 1 diabetes. The rearrangement joined TRBV5-4 to TRBJ2-1; 13 nucleotides in the junction match TRBD2. Here is the DNA: TGTGCCAGCAGCTCTGGGACTAGCGGGATGTATGAGCAGTTCTTC. Translated, it reads CASSSGTSGMYEQFF.